This T cell receptor (beta chain) was documented in a study of T cells expressing NK-cell markers. Study overall: Eight donors were sequenced, seven testing HCMV-seropositive and one testing seronegative. Whole-study findings and limits: Among CD8+ T cells from roughly six donors, dominant NKG2C+ clonotypes accounted for roughly 1.0-7.0%. HCMV specificity of the expanded NKG2C+ T cell clones stayed unclear.

UMIs were included in TCR beta cDNA generated by 5'RACE template switching. Using the 5' RACE reads, TCRdb records one entry per CDR3 protein without DNA. Across approximately 420,000 distinct CDR3 sequences, the top ten clones capture roughly 10% of the sample. About this clonotype: Its antigen remains unidentified.

The CDR3 is 12 residues long. The chain uses TRBV12-3 or TRBV12-4 and TRBJ2-3; the D gene TCRdb calls, TRBD1, cannot be checked with no DNA. The sequence derives from a woman between 45 and 60 years old in good health. The sequenced material came from blood T cells: a sorted CD56 or NKG2C T cell subset, CD4+ or CD8+ T cells, or bulk PBMC T cells (not recorded which). The CDR3 is CASSPWPDTQYF.